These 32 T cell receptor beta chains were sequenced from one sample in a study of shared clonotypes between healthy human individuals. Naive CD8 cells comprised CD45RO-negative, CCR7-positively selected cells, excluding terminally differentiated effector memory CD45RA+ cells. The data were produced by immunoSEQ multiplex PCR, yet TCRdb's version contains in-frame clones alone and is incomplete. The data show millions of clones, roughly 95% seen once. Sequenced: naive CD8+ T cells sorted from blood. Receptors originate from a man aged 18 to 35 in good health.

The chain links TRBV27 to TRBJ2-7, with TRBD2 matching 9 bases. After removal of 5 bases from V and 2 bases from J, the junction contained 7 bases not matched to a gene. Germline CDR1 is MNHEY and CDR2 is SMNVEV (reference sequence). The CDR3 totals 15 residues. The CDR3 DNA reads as TGTGCCAGCAGTCCGATAGCGGGAGAGACCTACGAGCAGTACTTC. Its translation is CASSPIAGETYEQYF.

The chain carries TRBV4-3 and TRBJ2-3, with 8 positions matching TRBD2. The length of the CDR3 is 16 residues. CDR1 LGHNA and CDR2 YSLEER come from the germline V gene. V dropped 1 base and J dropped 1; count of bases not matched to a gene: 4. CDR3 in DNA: TGCGCCAGCAGCCAAGGGCTAGCGGGTCGCACAGATACGCAGTATTTT. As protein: CASSQGLAGRTDTQYF.

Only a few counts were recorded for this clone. CDR3 sequence (DNA): TGTGCCAGCGGGGGTCCCATAGGATCACCCCTCCACTTT. Protein: CASGGPIGSPLHF. V is TRBV9 and J is TRBJ1-6; D might be TRBD1 (5 bases). Trimming stripped 7 bases from V and 10 bases from J, with 15 bases between. The CDR3 sequence is 13 residues long. Germline lookup yields CDR1 SGDLS and CDR2 YYNGEE. Using reference TRBV9 and TRBJ1-6 for the parts outside the CDR3, the full variable domain is DSGVTQTPKHLITATGQRVTLRCSPRSGDLSVYWYQQSLDQGLQFLIQYYNGEERAKGNILERFSAQQFPDLHSELNLSSLELGDSALYFCASGGPIGSPLHFGNGTRLTVT.

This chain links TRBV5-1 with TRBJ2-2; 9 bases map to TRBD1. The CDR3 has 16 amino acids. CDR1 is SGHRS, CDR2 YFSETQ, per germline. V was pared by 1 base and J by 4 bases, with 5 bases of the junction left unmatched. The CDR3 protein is CASSLMTGGATGELFF. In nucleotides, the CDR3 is TGCGCCAGCAGCTTGATGACAGGGGGAGCCACCGGGGAGCTGTTTTTT.

DNA for the CDR3: TGTGCCAGCTCATCGCCTACCAGGGCAACGGATGAGCAGTTCTTC. Its protein product is CASSSPTRATDEQFF. This chain uses TRBV18 with TRBJ2-1; tentative D call: TRBD1 (5 bases). Looked up from germline, CDR1 is KGHSH and CDR2 is LQKENI. The CDR3 is 15 amino acids. The V gene lost 5 bases and the J gene lost 8 bases, with 19 bases spanning the gap.

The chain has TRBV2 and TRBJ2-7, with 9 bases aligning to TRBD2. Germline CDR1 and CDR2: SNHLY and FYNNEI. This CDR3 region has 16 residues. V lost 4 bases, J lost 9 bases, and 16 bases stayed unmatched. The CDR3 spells CASSGRGLAGPLGQYF. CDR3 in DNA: TGTGCCAGCAGTGGCCGTGGGCTAGCGGGGCCCCTGGGGCAGTACTTC.

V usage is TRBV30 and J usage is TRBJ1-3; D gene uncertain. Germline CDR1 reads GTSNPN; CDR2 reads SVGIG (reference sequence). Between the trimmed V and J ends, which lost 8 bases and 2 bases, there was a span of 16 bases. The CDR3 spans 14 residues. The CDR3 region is CAVYAGSPGNTIYF. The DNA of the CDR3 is TGTGCCGTCTACGCGGGGTCCCCTGGAAACACCATATATTTT.

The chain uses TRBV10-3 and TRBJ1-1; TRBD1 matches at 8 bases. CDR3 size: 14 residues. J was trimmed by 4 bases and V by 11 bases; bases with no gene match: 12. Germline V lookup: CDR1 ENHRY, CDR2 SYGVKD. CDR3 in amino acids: CAVAAITGGTEAFF. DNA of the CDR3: TGTGCCGTCGCGGCGATCACAGGGGGCACTGAAGCTTTCTTT.

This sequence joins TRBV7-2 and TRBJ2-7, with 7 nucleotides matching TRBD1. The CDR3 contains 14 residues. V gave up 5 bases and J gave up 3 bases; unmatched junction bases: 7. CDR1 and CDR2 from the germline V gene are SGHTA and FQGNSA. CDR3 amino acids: CASSLDRDFYEQYF. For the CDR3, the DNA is TGTGCCAGCAGCCTAGACAGGGATTTCTACGAGCAGTACTTC. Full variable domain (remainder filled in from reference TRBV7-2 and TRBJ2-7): GAGVSQSPSNKVTEKGKDVELRCDPISGHTALYWYRQSLGQGLEFLIYFQGNSAPDKSGLPSDRFSAERTGGSVSTLTIQRTQQEDSAVYLCASSLDRDFYEQYFGPGTRLTVT.

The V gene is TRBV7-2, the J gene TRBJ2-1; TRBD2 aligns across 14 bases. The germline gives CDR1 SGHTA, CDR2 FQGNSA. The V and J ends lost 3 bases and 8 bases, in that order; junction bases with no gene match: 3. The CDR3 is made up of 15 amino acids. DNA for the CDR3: TGTGCCAGCAGCTTGACTAGCGGGGGGGGAGATGAGCAGTTCTTC. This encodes CASSLTSGGGDEQFF.

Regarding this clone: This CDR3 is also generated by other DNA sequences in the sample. CDR3 in DNA: TGTGCCAGCAGTCTAGGGGGGCTGACAAATGAAAAACTGTTTTTT. It translates to CASSLGGLTNEKLFF. The chain employs TRBV27 and TRBJ1-4, with D perhaps TRBD1 (6 bases). The CDR3 is 15 residues long. V was shortened by 5 bases and J by 5 bases, with 15 bases between the two germline ends. Germline V gives CDR1 MNHEY, CDR2 SMNVEV (reference sequence).

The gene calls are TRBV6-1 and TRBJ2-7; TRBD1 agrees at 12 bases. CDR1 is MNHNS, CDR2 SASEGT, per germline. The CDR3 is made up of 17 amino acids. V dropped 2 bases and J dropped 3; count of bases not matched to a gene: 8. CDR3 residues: CASSEFTGTGGLYEQYF. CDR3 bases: TGTGCCAGCAGTGAATTCACCGGGACAGGGGGCCTCTACGAGCAGTACTTC.

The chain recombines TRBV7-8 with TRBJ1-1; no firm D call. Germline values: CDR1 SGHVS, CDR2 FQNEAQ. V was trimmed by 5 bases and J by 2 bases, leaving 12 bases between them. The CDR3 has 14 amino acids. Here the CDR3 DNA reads TGTGCCAGCAGCCCTACCACTGTAAACACTGAAGCTTTCTTT. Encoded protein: CASSPTTVNTEAFF. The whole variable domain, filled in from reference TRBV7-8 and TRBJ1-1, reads GAGVSQSPRYKVAKRGQDVALRCDPISGHVSLFWYQQALGQGPEFLTYFQNEAQLDKSGLPSDRFFAERPEGSVSTLKIQRTQQEDSAVYLCASSPTTVNTEAFFGQGTRLTVV.

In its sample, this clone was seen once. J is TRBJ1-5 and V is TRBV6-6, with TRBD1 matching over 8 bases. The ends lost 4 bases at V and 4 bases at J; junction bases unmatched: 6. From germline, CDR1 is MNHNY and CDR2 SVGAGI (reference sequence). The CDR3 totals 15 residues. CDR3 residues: CASSSRTGINQPQHF. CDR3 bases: TGTGCCAGCAGTTCACGGACAGGGATAAATCAGCCCCAGCATTTT.

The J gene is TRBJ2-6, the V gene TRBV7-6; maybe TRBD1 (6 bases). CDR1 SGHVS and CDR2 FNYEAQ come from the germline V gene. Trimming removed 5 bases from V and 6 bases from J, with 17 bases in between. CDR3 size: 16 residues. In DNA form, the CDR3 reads TGTGCCAGCAGCCCCGAAGGAGAGGGGGAGGCCAACGTCCTGACTTTC. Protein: CASSPEGEGEANVLTF. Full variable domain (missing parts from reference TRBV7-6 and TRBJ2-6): GAGVSQSPRYKVTKRGQDVALRCDPISGHVSLYWYRQALGQGPEFLTYFNYEAQQDKSGLPNDRFSAERPEGSISTLTIQRTEQRDSAMYRCASSPEGEGEANVLTFGAGSRLTVL.

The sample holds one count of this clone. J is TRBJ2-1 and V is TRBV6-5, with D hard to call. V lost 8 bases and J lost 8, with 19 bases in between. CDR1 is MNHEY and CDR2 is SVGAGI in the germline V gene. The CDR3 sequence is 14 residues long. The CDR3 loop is CASSLNWYLDEQFF. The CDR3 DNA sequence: TGTGCCAGCTCCCTAAATTGGTATCTGGATGAGCAGTTCTTC.

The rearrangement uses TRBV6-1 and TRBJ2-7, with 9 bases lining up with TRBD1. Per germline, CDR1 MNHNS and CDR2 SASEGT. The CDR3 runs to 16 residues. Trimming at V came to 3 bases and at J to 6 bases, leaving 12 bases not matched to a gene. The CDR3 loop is CASSEGQGPIRGEQYF. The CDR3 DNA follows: TGTGCCAGCAGTGAGGGACAGGGTCCAATTAGGGGCGAGCAGTACTTC.

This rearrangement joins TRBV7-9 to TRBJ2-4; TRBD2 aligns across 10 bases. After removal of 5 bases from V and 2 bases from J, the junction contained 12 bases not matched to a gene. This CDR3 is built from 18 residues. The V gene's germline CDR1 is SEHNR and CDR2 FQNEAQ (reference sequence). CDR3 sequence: CASSEKASGSASKNIQYF. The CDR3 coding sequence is TGTGCCAGCAGCGAAAAGGCTAGCGGGAGTGCGTCCAAAAACATTCAGTACTTC.

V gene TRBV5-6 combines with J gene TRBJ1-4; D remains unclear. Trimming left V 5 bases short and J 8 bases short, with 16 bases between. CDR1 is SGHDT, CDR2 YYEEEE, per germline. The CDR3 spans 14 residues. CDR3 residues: CASSQRVEYEKLFF. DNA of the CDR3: TGTGCCAGCAGTCAGAGGGTAGAATACGAAAAACTGTTTTTT.

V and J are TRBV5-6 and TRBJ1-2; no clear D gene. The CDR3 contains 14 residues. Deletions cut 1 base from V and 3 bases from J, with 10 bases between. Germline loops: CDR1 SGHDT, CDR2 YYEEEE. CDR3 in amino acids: CASSLSQHYYGYTF. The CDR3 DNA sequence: TGTGCCAGCAGCTTGAGCCAGCATTACTATGGCTACACCTTC.

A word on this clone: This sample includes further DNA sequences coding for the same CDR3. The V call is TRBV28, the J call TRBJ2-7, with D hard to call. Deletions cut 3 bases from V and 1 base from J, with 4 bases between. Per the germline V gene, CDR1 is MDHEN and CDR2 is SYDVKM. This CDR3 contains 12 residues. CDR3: CASSFRSYEQYF. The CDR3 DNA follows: TGTGCCAGCAGTTTCAGGTCCTACGAGCAGTACTTC.

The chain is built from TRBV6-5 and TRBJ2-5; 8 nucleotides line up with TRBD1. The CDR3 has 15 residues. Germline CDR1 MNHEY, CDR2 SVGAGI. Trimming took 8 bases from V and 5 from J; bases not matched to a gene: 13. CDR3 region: CASQTPGTGRETQYF. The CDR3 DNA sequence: TGTGCCAGCCAAACCCCCGGGACAGGAAGGGAGACCCAGTACTTC.

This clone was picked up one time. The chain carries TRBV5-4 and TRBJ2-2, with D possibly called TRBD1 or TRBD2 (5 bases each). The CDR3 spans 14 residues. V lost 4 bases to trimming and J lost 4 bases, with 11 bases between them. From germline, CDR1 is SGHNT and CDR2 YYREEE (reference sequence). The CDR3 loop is CASSTGTPTGELFF. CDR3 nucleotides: TGTGCCAGCAGCACCGGGACCCCCACCGGGGAGCTGTTTTTT.

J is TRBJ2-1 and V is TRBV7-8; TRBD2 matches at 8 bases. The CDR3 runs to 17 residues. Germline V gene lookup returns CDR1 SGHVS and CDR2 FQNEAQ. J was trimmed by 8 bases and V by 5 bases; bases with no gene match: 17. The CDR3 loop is CASSPPVTGGPVDEQFF. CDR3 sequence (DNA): TGTGCCAGCAGCCCCCCGGTGACGGGAGGGCCGGTGGATGAGCAGTTCTTC.

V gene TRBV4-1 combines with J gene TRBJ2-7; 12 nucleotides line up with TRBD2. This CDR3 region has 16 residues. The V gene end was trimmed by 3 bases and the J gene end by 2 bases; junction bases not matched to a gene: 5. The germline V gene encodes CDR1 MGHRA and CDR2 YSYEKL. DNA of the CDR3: TGCGCCAGCAGCCATAAGACTAGCGGGAGTGCCTACGAGCAGTACTTC. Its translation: CASSHKTSGSAYEQYF.

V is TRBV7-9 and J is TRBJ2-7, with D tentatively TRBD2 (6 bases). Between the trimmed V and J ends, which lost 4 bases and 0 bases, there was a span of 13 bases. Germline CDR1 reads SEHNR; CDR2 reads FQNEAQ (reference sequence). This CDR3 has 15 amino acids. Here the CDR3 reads CASSSGLPSSYEQYF. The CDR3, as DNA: TGTGCCAGCAGCTCCGGACTACCTAGCTCCTACGAGCAGTACTTC.

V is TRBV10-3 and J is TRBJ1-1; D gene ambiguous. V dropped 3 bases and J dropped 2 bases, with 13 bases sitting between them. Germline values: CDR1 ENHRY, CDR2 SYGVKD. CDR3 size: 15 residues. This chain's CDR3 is CAISDGRIPNTEAFF. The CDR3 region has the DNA TGTGCCATCAGTGATGGGAGAATCCCAAACACTGAAGCTTTCTTT.

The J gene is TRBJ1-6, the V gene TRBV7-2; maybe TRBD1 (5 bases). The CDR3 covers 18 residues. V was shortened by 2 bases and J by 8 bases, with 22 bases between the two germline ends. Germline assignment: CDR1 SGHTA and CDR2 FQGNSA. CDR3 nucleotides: TGTGCCAGCAGCTTAACCCCTCCAGGCAGCTGGGGGGATTCACCCCTCCACTTT. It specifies CASSLTPPGSWGDSPLHF.

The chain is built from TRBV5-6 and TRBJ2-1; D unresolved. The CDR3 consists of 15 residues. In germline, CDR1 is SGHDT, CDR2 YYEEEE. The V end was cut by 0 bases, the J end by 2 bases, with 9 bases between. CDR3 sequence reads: CASSLARWPYNEQFF. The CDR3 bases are TGTGCCAGCAGCTTGGCTAGGTGGCCCTACAATGAGCAGTTCTTC.

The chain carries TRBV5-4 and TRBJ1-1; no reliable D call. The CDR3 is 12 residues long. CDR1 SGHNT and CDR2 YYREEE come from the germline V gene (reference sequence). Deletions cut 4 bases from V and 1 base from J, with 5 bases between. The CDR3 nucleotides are TGTGCCAGCAGCCGGGGGAACACTGAAGCTTTCTTT. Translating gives CASSRGNTEAFF.

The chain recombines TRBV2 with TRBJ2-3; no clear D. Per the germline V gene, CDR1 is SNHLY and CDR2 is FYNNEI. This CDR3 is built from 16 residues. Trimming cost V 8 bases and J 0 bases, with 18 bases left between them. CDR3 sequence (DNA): TGTGCCAGCTTTAGTTCGCCTCCCGGGAGCACAGATACGCAGTATTTT. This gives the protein CASFSSPPGSTDTQYF.

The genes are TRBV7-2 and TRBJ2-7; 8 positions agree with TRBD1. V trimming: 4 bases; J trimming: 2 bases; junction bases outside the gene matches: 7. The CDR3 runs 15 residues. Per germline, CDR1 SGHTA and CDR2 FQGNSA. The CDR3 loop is CASSSGTGSPYEQYF. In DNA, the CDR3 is TGTGCCAGCAGCTCCGGGACAGGATCCCCCTACGAGCAGTACTTC.